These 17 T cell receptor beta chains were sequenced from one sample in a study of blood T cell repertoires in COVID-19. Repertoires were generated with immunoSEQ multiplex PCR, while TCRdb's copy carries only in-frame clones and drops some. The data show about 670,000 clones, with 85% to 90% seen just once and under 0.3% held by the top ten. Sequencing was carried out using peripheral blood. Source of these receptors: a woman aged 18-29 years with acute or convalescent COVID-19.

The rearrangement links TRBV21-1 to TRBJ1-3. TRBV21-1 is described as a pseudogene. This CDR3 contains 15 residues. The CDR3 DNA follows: TGTGCCAGCAGCCCTCGAGGAGGGTCTGGAAACACCATATATTTT. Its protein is CASSPRGGSGNTIYF.

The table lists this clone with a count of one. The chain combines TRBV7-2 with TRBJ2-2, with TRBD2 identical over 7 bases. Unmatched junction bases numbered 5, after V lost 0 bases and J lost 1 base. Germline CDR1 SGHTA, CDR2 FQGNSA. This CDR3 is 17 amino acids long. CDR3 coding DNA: TGTGCCAGCAGCTTAGCACGGGGGGTGGTGAACACCGGGGAGCTGTTTTTT. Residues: CASSLARGVVNTGELFF.

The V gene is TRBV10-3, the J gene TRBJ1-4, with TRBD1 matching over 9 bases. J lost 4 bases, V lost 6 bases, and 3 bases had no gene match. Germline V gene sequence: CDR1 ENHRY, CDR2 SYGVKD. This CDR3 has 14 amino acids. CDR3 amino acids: CAIREDRGNEKLFF. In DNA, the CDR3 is TGTGCCATCAGGGAGGACAGGGGTAATGAAAAACTGTTTTTT.

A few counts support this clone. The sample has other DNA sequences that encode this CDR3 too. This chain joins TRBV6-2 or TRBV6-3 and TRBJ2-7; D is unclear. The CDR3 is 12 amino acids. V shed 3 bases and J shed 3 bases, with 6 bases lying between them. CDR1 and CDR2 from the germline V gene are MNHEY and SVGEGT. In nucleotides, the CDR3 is TGTGCCAGCAGTTATCCGGGCTACGAGCAGTACTTC. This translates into CASSYPGYEQYF.

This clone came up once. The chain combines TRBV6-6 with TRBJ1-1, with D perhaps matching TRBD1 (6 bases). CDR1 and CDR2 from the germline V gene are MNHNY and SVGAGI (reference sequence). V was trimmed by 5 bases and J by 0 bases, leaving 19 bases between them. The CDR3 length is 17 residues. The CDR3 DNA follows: TGTGCCAGCAGTCAAAACTCGAGGGGGAGCATGAACACTGAAGCTTTCTTT. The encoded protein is CASSQNSRGSMNTEAFF.

The CDR3 is CSASGGVGYGYTF. The CDR3 nucleotides are TGCAGTGCCAGTGGCGGGGTGGGCTATGGCTACACCTTC. The chain is built from TRBV20-1 and TRBJ1-2; D not certain. CDR1 is DFQATT, CDR2 SNEGSKA, per germline (reference sequence). The CDR3 sequence is 13 residues long. V shed 6 bases and J shed 4 bases, with 15 bases lying between them.

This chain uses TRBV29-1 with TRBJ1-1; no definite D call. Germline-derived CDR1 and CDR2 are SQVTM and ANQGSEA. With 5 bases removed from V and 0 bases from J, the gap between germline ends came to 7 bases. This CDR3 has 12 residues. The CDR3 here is CSVRVMNTEAFF. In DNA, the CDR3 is TGCAGCGTTCGGGTTATGAACACTGAAGCTTTCTTT.

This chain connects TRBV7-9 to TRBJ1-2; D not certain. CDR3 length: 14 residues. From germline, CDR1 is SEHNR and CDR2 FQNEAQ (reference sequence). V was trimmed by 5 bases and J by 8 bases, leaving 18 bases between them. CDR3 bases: TGTGCCAGCAGCGCATCAATTACTGAACCGGGCTACACCTTC. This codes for CASSASITEPGYTF.

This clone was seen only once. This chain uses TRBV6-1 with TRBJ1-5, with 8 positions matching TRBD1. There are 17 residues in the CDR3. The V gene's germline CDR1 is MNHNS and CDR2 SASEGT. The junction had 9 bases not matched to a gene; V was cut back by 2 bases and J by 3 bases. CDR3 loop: CASSESWTGRANQPQHF. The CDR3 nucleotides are TGTGCCAGCAGTGAATCCTGGACAGGGCGGGCCAATCAGCCCCAGCATTTT.

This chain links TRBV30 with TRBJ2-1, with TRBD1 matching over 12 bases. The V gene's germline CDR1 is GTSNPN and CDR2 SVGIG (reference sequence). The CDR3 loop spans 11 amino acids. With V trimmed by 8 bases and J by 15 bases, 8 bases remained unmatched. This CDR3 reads CARGQGARRFF. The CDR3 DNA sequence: TGTGCCCGGGGACAGGGGGCGCGACGGTTCTTC.

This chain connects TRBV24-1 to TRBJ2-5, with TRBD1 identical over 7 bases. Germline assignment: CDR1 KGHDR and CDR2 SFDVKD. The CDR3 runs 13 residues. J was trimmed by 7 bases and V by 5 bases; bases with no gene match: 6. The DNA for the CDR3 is TGTGCCACCAGTGTGGGACAGCTCCGGACCCAGTACTTC. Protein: CATSVGQLRTQYF.

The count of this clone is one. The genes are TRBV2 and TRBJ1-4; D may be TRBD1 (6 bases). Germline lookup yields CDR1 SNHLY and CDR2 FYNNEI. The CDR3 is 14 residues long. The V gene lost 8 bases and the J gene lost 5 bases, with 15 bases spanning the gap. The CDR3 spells CASVRTERNEKLFF. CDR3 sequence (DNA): TGTGCCAGCGTCCGGACAGAAAGAAATGAAAAACTGTTTTTT. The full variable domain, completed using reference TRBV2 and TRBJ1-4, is EPEVTQTPSHQVTQMGQEVILRCVPISNHLYFYWYRQILGQKVEFLVSFYNNEISEKSEIFDDQFSVERPDGSNFTLKIRSTKLEDSAMYFCASVRTERNEKLFFGSGTQLSVL.

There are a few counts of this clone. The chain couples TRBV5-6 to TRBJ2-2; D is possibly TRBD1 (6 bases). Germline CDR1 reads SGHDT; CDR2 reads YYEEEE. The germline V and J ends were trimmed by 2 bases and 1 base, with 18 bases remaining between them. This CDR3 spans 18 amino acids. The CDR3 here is CASSFRRSGERNTGELFF. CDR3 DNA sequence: TGTGCCAGCAGCTTTCGACGTTCAGGGGAAAGGAACACCGGGGAGCTGTTTTTT.

The CDR3 reads CASSARQALGELFF. The DNA of the CDR3 is TGTGCCAGCAGCGCCAGGCAGGCCCTGGGGGAGCTGTTTTTT. The chain employs TRBV2 and TRBJ2-2; no definite D call. The V end was cut by 6 bases, the J end by 8 bases, with 16 bases between. CDR3 length: 14 residues. Per germline, CDR1 SNHLY and CDR2 FYNNEI.

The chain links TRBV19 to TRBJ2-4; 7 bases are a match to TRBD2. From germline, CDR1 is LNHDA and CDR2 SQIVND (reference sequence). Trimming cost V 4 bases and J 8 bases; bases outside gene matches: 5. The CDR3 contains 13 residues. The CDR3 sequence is CASSSQGGHIQYF. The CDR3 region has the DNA TGTGCCAGTAGTAGCCAGGGAGGGCACATTCAGTACTTC.

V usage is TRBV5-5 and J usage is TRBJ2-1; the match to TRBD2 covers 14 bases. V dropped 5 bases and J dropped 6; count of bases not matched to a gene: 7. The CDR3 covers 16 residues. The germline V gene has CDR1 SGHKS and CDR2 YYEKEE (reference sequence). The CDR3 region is CASRRLAGGTSNEQFF. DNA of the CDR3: TGTGCCAGCAGACGACTAGCGGGGGGGACATCCAATGAGCAGTTCTTC.

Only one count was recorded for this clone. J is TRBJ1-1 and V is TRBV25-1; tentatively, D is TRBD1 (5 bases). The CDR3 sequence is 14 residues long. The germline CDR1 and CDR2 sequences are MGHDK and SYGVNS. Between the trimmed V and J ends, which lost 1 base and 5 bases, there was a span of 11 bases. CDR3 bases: TGTGCCAGCAGTGAATTCAGGGTAGGGACTGAAGCTTTCTTT. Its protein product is CASSEFRVGTEAFF.